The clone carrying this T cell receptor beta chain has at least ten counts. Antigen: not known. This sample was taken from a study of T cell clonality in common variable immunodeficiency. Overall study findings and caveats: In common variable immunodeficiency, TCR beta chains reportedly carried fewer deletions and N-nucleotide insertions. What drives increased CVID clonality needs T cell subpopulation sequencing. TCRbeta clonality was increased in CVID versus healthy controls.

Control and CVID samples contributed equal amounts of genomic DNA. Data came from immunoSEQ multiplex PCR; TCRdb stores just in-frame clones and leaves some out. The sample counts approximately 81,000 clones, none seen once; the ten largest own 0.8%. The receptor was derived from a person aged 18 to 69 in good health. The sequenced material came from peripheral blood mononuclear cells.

CDR3 sequence: CASSQASQDFYEQYF. CDR3 bases read: TGTGCCAGCAGCCAAGCGTCCCAGGATTTCTACGAG. The chain uses TRBV4-2 and TRBJ2-7; D remains ambiguous. The read falls 3 residues short of the CDR3 end, and the missing part is taken from the germline J gene. Trimming removed 1 base at V and 3 bases at J, with 13 bases between. In germline, CDR1 is LGHNA, CDR2 YNFKEQ. The CDR3 covers 15 residues.